The present T cell receptor (beta chain) was sequenced within a study of blood T cell repertoires in COVID-19. Study summary: COVID-19 samples, acute and convalescent, were from the United States, Italy and Spain.

Here immunoSEQ multiplex PCR was the method, and the copy in TCRdb shows in-frame clones only, minus some. The sample has over 130,000 clones, just under 85% seen once; the top ten hold approximately 3%. J gave up 4 bases and V 8 bases, and 17 bases lay outside the gene matches. The germline V gene has CDR1 SGDLS and CDR2 YYNGEE. CDR3 length equals 18 residues. This TCR was recovered from a woman aged 50 to 60 with acute COVID-19. This chain connects TRBV9 to TRBJ2-1; 11 bases are a match to TRBD2. The material sequenced was PBMCs or T cells enriched from blood (not recorded which). The CDR3 sequence: CARSLAGGSRGQYNEQFF. In DNA, the CDR3 is TGTGCCAGGAGTTTAGCGGGAGGGTCCCGGGGTCAATACAATGAGCAGTTCTTC.